This TCR beta chain appears in the sequencing data of a study of patients and donors after allogeneic stem cell transplantation. This clonotype has just a few counts. In TCRdb, the RT-PCR reads were re-called with MiXCR into one record per CDR3 protein. This sample has about 960,000 distinct CDR3 sequences; more than 15% occur once, and the top ten carry around 5.5%. Deletions cut 5 bases from V and 7 bases from J, with 18 bases between. The germline V gene has CDR1 SQVTM and CDR2 ANQGSEA. This CDR3 is 14 amino acids long. The gene calls are TRBV29-1 and TRBJ2-1; D unclear. The TCR sequence derives from a human donor who was either an allogeneic HSCT recipient or a stem cell or donor lymphocyte infusion donor (not recorded which). It is not recorded whose cells these are; they may come from a transplant donor. Sequencing input: blood, either unsorted or a sorted T cell fraction (not recorded which). CDR3 nucleotide sequence: TGCAGCGTTACGCTTAGGAAGGGTTGGAATGAGCAGTTCTTC. This encodes CSVTLRKGWNEQFF.